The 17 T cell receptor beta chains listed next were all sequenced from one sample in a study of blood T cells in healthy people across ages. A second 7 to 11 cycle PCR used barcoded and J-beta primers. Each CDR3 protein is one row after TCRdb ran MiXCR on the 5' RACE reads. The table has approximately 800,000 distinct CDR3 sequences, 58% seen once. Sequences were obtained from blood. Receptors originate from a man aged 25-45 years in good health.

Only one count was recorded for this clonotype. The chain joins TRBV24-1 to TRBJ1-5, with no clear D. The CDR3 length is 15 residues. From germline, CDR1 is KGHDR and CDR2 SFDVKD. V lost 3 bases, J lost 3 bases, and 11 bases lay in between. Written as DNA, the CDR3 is TGTGCCACCAGTGATGGGAGAGGAGACAATCAGCCCCAGCATTTT. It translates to CATSDGRGDNQPQHF.

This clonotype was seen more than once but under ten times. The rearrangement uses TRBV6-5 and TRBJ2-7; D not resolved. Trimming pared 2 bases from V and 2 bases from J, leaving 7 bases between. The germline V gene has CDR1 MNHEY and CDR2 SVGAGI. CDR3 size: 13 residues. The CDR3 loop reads CASSYGATYEQYF. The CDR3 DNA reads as TGTGCCAGCAGTTACGGCGCCACCTACGAGCAGTACTTC.

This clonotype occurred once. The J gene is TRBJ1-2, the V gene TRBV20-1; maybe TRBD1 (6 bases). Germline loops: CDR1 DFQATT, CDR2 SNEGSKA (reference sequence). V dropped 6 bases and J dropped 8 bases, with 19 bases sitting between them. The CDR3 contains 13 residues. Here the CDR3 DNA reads TGCAGTGCGGCAGGGGAGACGGGGAGAGGCTACACCTTC. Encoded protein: CSAAGETGRGYTF.

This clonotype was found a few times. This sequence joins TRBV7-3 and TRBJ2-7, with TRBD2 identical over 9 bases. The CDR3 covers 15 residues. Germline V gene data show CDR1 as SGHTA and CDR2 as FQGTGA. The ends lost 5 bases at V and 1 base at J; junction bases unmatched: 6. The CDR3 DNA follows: TGTGCCAGCAGCATCACTAGCGGGCCATCCTACGAGCAGTACTTC. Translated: CASSITSGPSYEQYF.

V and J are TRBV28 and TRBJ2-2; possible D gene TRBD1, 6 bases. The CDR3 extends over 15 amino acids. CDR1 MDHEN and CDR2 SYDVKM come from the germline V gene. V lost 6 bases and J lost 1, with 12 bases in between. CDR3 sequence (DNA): TGTGCCAGCAGCGTCCGGACAGTGAACACCGGGGAGCTGTTTTTT. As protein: CASSVRTVNTGELFF.

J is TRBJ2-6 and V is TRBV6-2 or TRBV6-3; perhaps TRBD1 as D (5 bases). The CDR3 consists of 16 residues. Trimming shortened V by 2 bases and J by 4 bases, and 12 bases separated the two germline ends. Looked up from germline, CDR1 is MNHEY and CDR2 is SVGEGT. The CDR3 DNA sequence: TGTGCCAGCAGTTACCCAAGGGGTCCCGGGGCCAACGTCCTGACTTTC. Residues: CASSYPRGPGANVLTF.

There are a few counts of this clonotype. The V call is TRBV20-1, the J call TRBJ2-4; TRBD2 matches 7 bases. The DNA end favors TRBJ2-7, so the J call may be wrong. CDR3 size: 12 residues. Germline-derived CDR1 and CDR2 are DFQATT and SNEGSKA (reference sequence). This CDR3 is CSAGGGLYEQYF. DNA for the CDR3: TGCAGTGCGGGGGGGGGACTCTACGAGCAGTACTTC.

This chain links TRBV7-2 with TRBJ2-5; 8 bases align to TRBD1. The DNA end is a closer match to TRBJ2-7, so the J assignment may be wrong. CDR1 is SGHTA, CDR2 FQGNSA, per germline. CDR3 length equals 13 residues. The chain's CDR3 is CASSSRGRGEQYF. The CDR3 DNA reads TGTGCCAGCAGCTCCAGGGGGCGCGGCGAGCAGTACTTC.

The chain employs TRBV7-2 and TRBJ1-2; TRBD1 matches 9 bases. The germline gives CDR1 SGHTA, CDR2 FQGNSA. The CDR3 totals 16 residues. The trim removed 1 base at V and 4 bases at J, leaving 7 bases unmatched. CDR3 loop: CASSLGQGVGGYGYTF. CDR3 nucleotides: TGTGCCAGCAGCTTAGGACAGGGGGTCGGAGGCTATGGCTACACCTTC.

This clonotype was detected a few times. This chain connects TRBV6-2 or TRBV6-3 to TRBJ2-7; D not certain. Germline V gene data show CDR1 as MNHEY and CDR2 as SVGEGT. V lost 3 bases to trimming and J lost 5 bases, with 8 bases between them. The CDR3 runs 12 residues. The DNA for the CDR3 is TGTGCCAGCAGTTATGGCACTGACGAGCAGTACTTC. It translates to CASSYGTDEQYF.

This chain's CDR3 is CASSLAASGSVLNEQFF. Written as DNA, the CDR3 is TGTGCCAGCAGCTTAGCGGCTAGCGGATCAGTCTTAAATGAGCAGTTCTTC. The chain joins TRBV7-2 to TRBJ2-1, with TRBD2 matching 7 bases. Germline assignment: CDR1 SGHTA and CDR2 FQGNSA. The CDR3 contains 17 residues. Trimming cost V 0 bases and J 7 bases; bases outside gene matches: 12.

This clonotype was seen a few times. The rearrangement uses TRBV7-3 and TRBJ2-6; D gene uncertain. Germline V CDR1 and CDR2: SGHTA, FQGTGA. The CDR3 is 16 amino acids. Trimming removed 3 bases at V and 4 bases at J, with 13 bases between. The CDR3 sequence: CASSFNGGPGANVLTF. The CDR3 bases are TGTGCCAGCAGCTTTAATGGCGGCCCCGGGGCCAACGTCCTGACTTTC.

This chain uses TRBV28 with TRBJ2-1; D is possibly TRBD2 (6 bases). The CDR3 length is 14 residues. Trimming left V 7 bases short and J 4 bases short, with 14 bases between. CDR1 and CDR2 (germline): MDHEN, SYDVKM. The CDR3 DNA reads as TGTGCCAGCAACGATCTAGCGCGTTACAATGAGCAGTTCTTC. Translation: CASNDLARYNEQFF.

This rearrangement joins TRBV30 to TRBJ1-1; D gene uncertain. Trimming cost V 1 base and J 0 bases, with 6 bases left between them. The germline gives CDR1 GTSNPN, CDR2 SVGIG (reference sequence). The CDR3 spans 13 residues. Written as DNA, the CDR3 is TGTGCCTGGAGTGGGTTCATGAACACTGAAGCTTTCTTT. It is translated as CAWSGFMNTEAFF. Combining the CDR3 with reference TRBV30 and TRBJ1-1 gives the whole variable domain SQTIHQWPATLVQPVGSPLSLECTVEGTSNPNLYWYRQAAGRGLQLLFYSVGIGQISSEVPQNLSASRPQDRQFILSSKKLLLSDSGFYLCAWSGFMNTEAFFGQGTRLTVV.

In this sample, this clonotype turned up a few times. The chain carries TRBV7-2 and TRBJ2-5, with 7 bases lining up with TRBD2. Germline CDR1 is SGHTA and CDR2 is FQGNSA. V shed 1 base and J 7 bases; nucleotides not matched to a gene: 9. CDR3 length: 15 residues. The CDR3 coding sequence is TGTGCCAGCAGCTTAGGGAATAGCGGGTTTGGGACCCAGTACTTC. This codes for CASSLGNSGFGTQYF. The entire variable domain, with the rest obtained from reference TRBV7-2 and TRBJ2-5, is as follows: GAGVSQSPSNKVTEKGKDVELRCDPISGHTALYWYRQSLGQGLEFLIYFQGNSAPDKSGLPSDRFSAERTGGSVSTLTIQRTQQEDSAVYLCASSLGNSGFGTQYFGPGTRLLVL.

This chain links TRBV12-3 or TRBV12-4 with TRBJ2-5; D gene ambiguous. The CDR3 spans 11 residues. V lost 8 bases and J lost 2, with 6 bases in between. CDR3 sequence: CASAWQETQYF. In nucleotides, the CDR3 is TGTGCCAGCGCCTGGCAAGAGACCCAGTACTTC.

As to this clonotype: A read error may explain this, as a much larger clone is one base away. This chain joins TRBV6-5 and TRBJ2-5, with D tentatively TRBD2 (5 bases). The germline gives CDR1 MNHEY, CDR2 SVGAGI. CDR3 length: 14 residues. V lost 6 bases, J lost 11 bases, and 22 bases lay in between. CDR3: CASSPRGGKGEQYF. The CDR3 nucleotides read TGTGCCAGCAGCCCCCGAGGAGGTAAGGGTGAGCAGTACTTC.